This T cell receptor beta chain was retrieved from a study of T cell changes during pregnancy in multiple sclerosis. Sequencing was performed with immunoSEQ multiplex PCR; in TCRdb, only in-frame clones are kept and a portion is missing. The data show around 99,000 clones, less than 95% seen once. Sequencing used peripheral blood, obtained in the third trimester of pregnancy. The sequence was collected from a female donor in good health, enrolled as a control in a pregnancy study.

The chain's CDR3 is CASSQDGGFYEQYF. In DNA form, the CDR3 reads TGCGCCAGCAGCCAAGATGGAGGTTTCTACGAGCAGTACTTC. The V and J genes are TRBV4-3 and TRBJ2-7, with D possibly TRBD2 on 5 matching bases. Trimming shortened V by 0 bases and J by 3 bases, and 9 bases separated the two germline ends. The germline V gene has CDR1 LGHNA and CDR2 YSLEER. This CDR3 contains 14 residues.